This T cell receptor (beta chain) came from a study of blood T cell repertoires in COVID-19. Study-level information: PBMCs, B-cell-depleted T cells, or T cells were the source of the cDNA or gDNA that made up the material.

CDR3 size: 12 residues. V gave up 6 bases and J gave up 8 bases; unmatched junction bases: 6. Germline values: CDR1 SGHTA, CDR2 FQGNSA. The data were produced by immunoSEQ multiplex PCR, yet TCRdb's version contains in-frame clones alone and is incomplete. The sample records fewer than 400,000 clones, roughly 90% being singletons. Across 20 to 25 US areas, participants ranged in age from about 18 to 100 years. The clonotype originates from a woman younger than 45 who had recovered from COVID-19. The genes are TRBV7-2 and TRBJ2-5; 7 bases line up with TRBD2. The sample taken for sequencing was PBMCs or T cells enriched from blood (not recorded which). CDR3 coding DNA: TGTGCCAGCAGGCTTCAGGGACTAACCCAGTACTTC. Translated: CASRLQGLTQYF.